This TCR beta chain was obtained from a study of cytomegalovirus exposure and HLA in healthy donors. The study, taken as a whole, reports: Among the CMV-associated chains, three were confirmed in vitro as specific for CMV antigens. According to the study, roughly 160 TCR beta chains were cytomegalovirus-associated. First-cohort TCR clusters were later found to tend to co-occur in the roughly 130 validation repertoires. A classifier reportedly called cytomegalovirus status with high sensitivity and specificity.

Sequencing was performed with immunoSEQ multiplex PCR; in TCRdb, only in-frame clones are kept and a portion is missing. The data contain approximately 210,000 clones, around 88% of them singletons. Worth noting for this clone: The antigen remains unidentified.

The V and J ends lost 7 bases and 3 bases respectively, with 16 bases between them. This CDR3 spans 14 amino acids. Germline lookup yields CDR1 SNHLY and CDR2 FYNNEI. The receptor was isolated from a woman in her late teens or twenties in good health and CMV-seronegative. Material: PBMCs. The gene calls are TRBV2 and TRBJ2-7, with D possibly TRBD2 on 6 matching bases. This CDR3 reads CASNSAARGYEQYF. CDR3 nucleotide sequence: TGTGCCAGCAACTCCGCGGCGCGGGGCTACGAGCAGTACTTC.